These T cell receptor beta chains were read from a single sample in a study of cytomegalovirus exposure and HLA in healthy donors. The method was immunoSEQ multiplex PCR; TCRdb's version includes in-frame clones alone and lacks a portion of them. Among 150,000 to 200,000 clones, about 80% were seen once, and the ten largest hold over 1%. The sample consisted of PBMCs. All receptors derive from a woman aged 45-65 years in good health and CMV-seronegative. The CDR3 runs from the conserved cysteine through the conserved F or W. The order of the fields is V gene, J gene, D gene, clone size, CDR3 protein, CDR3 DNA. D genes are given only for firm matches. Clone sizes are given selectively: once, few, many, or a class where the clone is expanded.

>TRBV7-2|TRBJ2-3|-|-
CASSSGRGDTQYF
TGTGCCAGCAGCTCAGGGCGGGGAGATACGCAGTATTTT
>TRBV2|TRBJ2-3|TRBD2|-
CASSEDLSGKGADTQYF
TGTGCCAGCAGTGAAGACCTTAGCGGGAAAGGGGCAGATACGCAGTATTTT
>TRBV30|TRBJ2-3|TRBD1|-
CAWTGTGRRDTQYF
TGTGCCTGGACGGGGACAGGGCGCCGTGATACGCAGTATTTT
>TRBV28|TRBJ1-1|TRBD1|few
CASRTGERYTEAFF
TGTGCCAGCAGGACAGGGGAAAGGTACACTGAAGCTTTCTTT
>TRBV7-2|TRBJ2-1|TRBD1|-
CASSPQGDSLNNEQFF
TGTGCCAGCAGCCCGCAGGGGGACAGCCTAAACAATGAGCAGTTCTTC
>TRBV28|TRBJ1-2|-|-
CASSLALGDYGYTF
TGTGCCAGCAGTTTGGCTCTCGGGGACTATGGCTACACCTTC
>TRBV5-8|TRBJ2-2|-|-
CASSLGVSEGSGELFF
TGTGCCAGCAGCTTGGGGGTCTCGGAGGGGTCCGGGGAGCTGTTTTTT
>TRBV29-1|TRBJ1-1|-|-
CSVGRGNTEAFF
TGCAGCGTTGGTAGGGGGAACACTGAAGCTTTCTTT
>TRBV5-6|TRBJ1-6|-|-
CASSADTYNSPLHF
TGTGCCAGCAGCGCGGACACCTACAATTCACCCCTCCACTTT
>TRBV7-9|TRBJ2-7|TRBD1|-
CASSFWGGQGAYEQYF
TGTGCCAGCAGCTTCTGGGGGGGACAGGGGGCCTACGAGCAGTACTTC
>TRBV28|TRBJ1-2|-|few
CASSLLHPGDYGYTF
TGTGCCAGCAGTTTATTACACCCAGGTGACTATGGCTACACCTTC
>TRBV28|TRBJ1-1|TRBD1|-
CASSSPGGYTEAFF
TGTGCCAGCAGTTCCCCAGGGGGTTATACTGAAGCTTTCTTT
>TRBV6-5|TRBJ2-7|TRBD1|-
CASHLLGTGDYEQYF
TGTGCCAGCCATCTGCTCGGGACAGGGGATTACGAGCAGTACTTC
>TRBV10-3|TRBJ1-2|TRBD1|once
CAIGGQGIGYGYTF
TGTGCCATCGGGGGACAGGGGATTGGCTATGGCTACACCTTC
>TRBV27|TRBJ2-7|TRBD1|-
CASSGGQGASYEQYF
TGTGCCAGCAGTGGGGGACAGGGAGCCTCCTACGAGCAGTACTTC
>TRBV10-2|TRBJ1-5|-|-
CASSESRYQPQHF
TGCGCCAGCAGTGAGTCGAGGTATCAGCCCCAGCATTTT
>TRBV5-1|TRBJ2-7|TRBD2|-
CASSLILAGNYEQYF
TGCGCCAGCAGCTTGATTCTAGCGGGGAACTACGAGCAGTACTTC
>TRBV2|TRBJ1-5|-|-
CASSVKQVKNQPQHF
TGTGCCAGCAGTGTAAAACAGGTTAAGAATCAGCCCCAGCATTTT
>TRBV6-1|TRBJ2-3|-|-
CASRSWRNRTDTQYF
TGTGCCAGCAGGAGTTGGAGGAATCGCACAGATACGCAGTATTTT
>TRBV4-3|TRBJ2-1|-|-
CASSQELPGDINEQFF
TGCGCCAGCAGCCAAGAACTCCCAGGGGATATCAATGAGCAGTTCTTC